Listed below are T cell receptor beta chains from one sample, sequenced in a study of shared clonotypes between healthy human individuals. The data were produced by immunoSEQ multiplex PCR, yet TCRdb's version contains in-frame clones alone and is incomplete. The table includes about 590,000 clones, roughly 95% detected once. The specimen was naive CD8+ T cells sorted from blood. These receptors all stem from a woman younger than 45 in good health. Both conserved end residues are part of each CDR3. D genes are given only for firm matches. The size of a clone is reported for some rows only, either as once, few or many, or as a class for expanded clones.

>TRBJ2-1|once|TRBV7-8|NA
CASSLSARPYNEQFF
TGTGCCAGCAGCCTCTCAGCCCGACCCTACAATGAGCAGTTCTTC
>TRBJ1-1|NA|TRBV4-1|TRBD1
CASSQERGPEAFF
TGCGCCAGCAGCCAAGAAAGGGGGCCTGAAGCTTTCTTT
>TRBJ2-3|NA|TRBV10-1|NA
CASSDGGPSTDTQYF
TGCGCCAGCAGTGATGGAGGGCCTAGCACAGATACGCAGTATTTT
>TRBJ2-7|NA|TRBV12-5|TRBD1
CASGLATSDRPPYEQYF
TGTGCTAGTGGTTTGGCCACCTCGGACAGGCCCCCCTACGAGCAGTACTTC
>TRBJ2-7|NA|TRBV27|NA
CASSFSRGTVSYEQYF
TGTGCCAGCAGTTTCAGCCGAGGTACGGTCTCCTACGAGCAGTACTTC
>TRBJ1-2|NA|TRBV5-1|TRBD1
CASSEGGSGYTF
TGCGCCAGCAGCGAAGGGGGCTCTGGCTACACCTTC
>TRBJ2-5|NA|TRBV9|TRBD2
CASSTSGRLETQYF
TGTGCCAGCAGCACTAGCGGGAGGTTGGAGACCCAGTACTTC
>TRBJ2-7|NA|TRBV7-9|TRBD1
CASRPSGQTYEQYF
TGTGCCAGCAGGCCATCGGGACAGACCTACGAGCAGTACTTC
>TRBJ2-2|NA|TRBV7-9|TRBD2
CASSSFSGSLVSGELFF
TGTGCCAGCAGCTCGTTTAGCGGGAGCTTGGTGAGCGGGGAGCTGTTTTTT
>TRBJ2-6|NA|TRBV19|NA
CASRPGTQTESGANVLTF
TGTGCCAGTAGACCCGGGACCCAGACCGAATCTGGGGCCAACGTCCTGACTTTC
>TRBJ2-3|NA|TRBV2|NA
CASRTTDTQYF
TGTGCCAGCAGGACCACAGATACGCAGTATTTT
>TRBJ1-2|NA|TRBV5-6|NA
CASSLAFDDRPAGYTF
TGTGCCAGCAGCTTGGCCTTCGATGACCGGCCCGCTGGCTACACCTTC
>TRBJ1-1|NA|TRBV11-2|NA
CASSLEVAGPRNTEAFF
TGTGCCAGCAGCTTAGAGGTGGCGGGACCCAGGAACACTGAAGCTTTCTTT
>TRBJ1-5|NA|TRBV19|NA
CATNRVGNQPQHF
TGTGCCACCAACAGGGTTGGGAATCAGCCCCAGCATTTT
>TRBJ1-1|NA|TRBV28|NA
CASTGAFF
TGTGCCAGCACCGGAGCTTTCTTT
>TRBJ1-5|NA|TRBV19|TRBD1
CASSITGQSNQPQHF
TGTGCCAGCTCAATCACGGGACAGAGCAATCAGCCCCAGCATTTT
>TRBJ1-5|NA|TRBV28|NA
CASSSGRYSNQPQHF
TGTGCCAGCAGTTCGGGACGGTATAGCAATCAGCCCCAGCATTTT
>TRBJ2-1|NA|TRBV2|NA
CASSVGGSPINEQFF
TGTGCCAGCAGTGTCGGTGGCAGCCCCATCAATGAGCAGTTCTTC
>TRBJ2-3|NA|TRBV5-6|NA
CASSLSTDSSTDTQYF
TGTGCCAGCAGCTTGTCGACGGACTCTAGCACAGATACGCAGTATTTT
>TRBJ2-1|NA|TRBV29-1|NA
CSVEGDGEYNEQFF
TGCAGCGTTGAGGGGGACGGGGAATACAATGAGCAGTTCTTC
>TRBJ2-3|NA|TRBV10-3|NA
CAIRNDRNGTDTQYF
TGTGCCATCAGAAACGACAGGAATGGCACAGATACGCAGTATTTT
>TRBJ2-2|NA|TRBV11-2|TRBD2
CASSLAGGQFAGELFF
TGTGCCAGCAGCTTAGCGGGAGGGCAGTTCGCCGGGGAGCTGTTTTTT
>TRBJ1-1|NA|TRBV10-2|TRBD1
CASGTGDNTEAFF
TGCGCCAGTGGGACAGGGGATAACACTGAAGCTTTCTTT
>TRBJ2-7|NA|TRBV7-9|TRBD2
CASSLVLAEPYEQYF
TGTGCCAGCAGCTTAGTACTAGCGGAGCCCTACGAGCAGTACTTC
>TRBJ2-7|NA|TRBV30|TRBD1
CAWSRDSSYEQYF
TGTGCCTGGAGTAGGGACAGCTCCTACGAGCAGTACTTC
>TRBJ1-2|NA|TRBV30|TRBD1
CAWSVGQGNYGYTF
TGTGCCTGGAGTGTAGGACAGGGAAACTATGGCTACACCTTC
>TRBJ2-4|NA|TRBV4-1|NA
CASSQDRAFPDIQYF
TGCGCCAGCAGCCAAGATCGGGCATTTCCGGACATTCAGTACTTC